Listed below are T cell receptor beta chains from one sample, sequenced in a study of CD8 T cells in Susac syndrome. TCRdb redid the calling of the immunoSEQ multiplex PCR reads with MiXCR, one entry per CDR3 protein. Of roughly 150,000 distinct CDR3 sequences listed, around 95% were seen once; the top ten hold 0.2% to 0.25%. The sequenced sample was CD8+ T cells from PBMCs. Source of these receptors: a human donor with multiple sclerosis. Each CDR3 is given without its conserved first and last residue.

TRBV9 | ASSPGQNTEAF
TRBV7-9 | ASSLVLTDTQY
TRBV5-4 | ASSLRDSSKTQY
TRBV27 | ASSSGLAGEYNEQF
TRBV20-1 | SATKGLAGGPGSTDTQY
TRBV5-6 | ASSFNRQLF
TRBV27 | ASSLSGWDYEQY
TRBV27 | ASSPSGHPRYGYT
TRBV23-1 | ASSPRTGEFRNTGELF
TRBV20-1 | SARAGRNQPQH
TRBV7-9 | ASSSGTGGYEQY
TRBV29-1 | SVEGQHSYEQY
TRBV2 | ASRIGQGYQPQH
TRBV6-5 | ASSYPEGGEQY
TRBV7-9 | ASSSPARTGGGSYEQY
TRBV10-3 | AISDVGGQPQH
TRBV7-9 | ASSRVAGSNQPQH
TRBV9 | ASQSSLNTQY